This T cell receptor (beta chain) is drawn from a study of blood T cell repertoires in COVID-19. Study overall: Both acute and convalescent COVID-19 samples were obtained from the United States, Italy and Spain. PBMCs, B-cell-depleted T cells, or T cells were the source of the cDNA or gDNA that made up the material.

The data were produced by immunoSEQ multiplex PCR, yet TCRdb's version contains in-frame clones alone and is incomplete. The table includes about 210,000 clones, 80% detected once. Looked up from germline, CDR1 is MDHEN and CDR2 is SYDVKM. After removal of 7 bases from V and 3 bases from J, the junction contained 18 bases not matched to a gene. The length of the CDR3 is 19 residues. This chain links TRBV28 with TRBJ1-4, with 9 bases fitting TRBD1. The sample was peripheral blood. The TCR sequence derives from a human donor in a cohort sampled during active COVID-19. CDR3: CASIPTLGTGNGANEKLFF. The CDR3 DNA reads TGTGCCAGCATCCCTACTCTCGGGACAGGGAATGGAGCTAATGAAAAACTGTTTTTT.